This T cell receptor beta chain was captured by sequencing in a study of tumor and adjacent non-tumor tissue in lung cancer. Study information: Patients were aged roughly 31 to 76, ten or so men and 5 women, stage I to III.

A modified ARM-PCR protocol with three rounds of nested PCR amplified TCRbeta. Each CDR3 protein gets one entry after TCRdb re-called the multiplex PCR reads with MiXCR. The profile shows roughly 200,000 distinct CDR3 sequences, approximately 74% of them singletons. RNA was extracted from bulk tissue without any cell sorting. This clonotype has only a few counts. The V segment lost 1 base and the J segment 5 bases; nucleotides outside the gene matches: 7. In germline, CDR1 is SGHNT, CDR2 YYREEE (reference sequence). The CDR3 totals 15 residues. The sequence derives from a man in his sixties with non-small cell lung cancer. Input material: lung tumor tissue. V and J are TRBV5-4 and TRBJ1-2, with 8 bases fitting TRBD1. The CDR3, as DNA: TGTGCCAGCAGCTTGTCCGTGGGACAGGAGTATGGCTACACCTTC. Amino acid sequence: CASSLSVGQEYGYTF.